The sequence of this T cell receptor (beta chain) was determined in a study of chemoradiotherapy in HPV16-positive cancers. As for the study in general: Candidate HPV-specific T-cell clones and common TCR motifs came from functional assays in a couple of HPV16-positive patients.

Repertoires were sampled repeatedly during chemoradiotherapy. The CDR3 totals 16 residues. Germline assignment: CDR1 SGHTA and CDR2 FQGTGA. V lost 5 bases to trimming and J lost 8 bases; unmatched junction nucleotides: 14. With respect to this clone: Its antigen remains unknown.

Study conclusions and caveats: HPV-specific T cells were functionally defined from only a couple of HPV16-positive patients. During treatment, candidate HPV-specific clones and E7-related motifs expanded in tumor.

Sequencing was performed with immunoSEQ multiplex PCR; in TCRdb, only in-frame clones are kept and a portion is missing. The sample holds 9,000 to 13,000 clones, approximately 93% seen once. The source material was blood, sampled from a patient who underwent chemoradiotherapy. The receptor's source is a human donor with HPV-associated anogenital cancer. The rearrangement uses TRBV7-3 and TRBJ2-1; 8 nucleotides agree with TRBD2. CDR3 residues: CASSPRPGLDLDEQFF. The DNA of the CDR3 is TGTGCCAGCAGCCCGCGACCGGGACTAGACTTGGATGAGCAGTTCTTC.